This note documents a single TCR beta chain sequence. The sample belongs to a study of radiation and T cells in renal cell carcinoma. The CDR3 is made up of 14 amino acids. From germline, CDR1 is KGHSH and CDR2 LQKENI. V was clipped by 4 bases and J by 2 bases, with 8 bases between them. Time point denoted: blood 4 weeks post-SBRT, at nephrectomy. Treatment described: 15 Gy SBRT to primary tumor, nephrectomy 4 weeks later. This table comes from immunoSEQ multiplex PCR, and its TCRdb copy is limited to in-frame clones, with some not included. Of some 64,000 clones listed, approximately 80% are singletons.

The sample in question was blood, obtained from a patient whose treatment included radiotherapy and nephrectomy. The rearrangement joins TRBV18 to TRBJ2-2, with D perhaps TRBD1 (6 bases). The TCR originated in a man aged 60-69 years with renal cell carcinoma. In DNA form, the CDR3 reads TGTGCCAGCTCACGAGGGGGAAACACCGGGGAGCTGTTTTTT. It encodes CASSRGGNTGELFF.